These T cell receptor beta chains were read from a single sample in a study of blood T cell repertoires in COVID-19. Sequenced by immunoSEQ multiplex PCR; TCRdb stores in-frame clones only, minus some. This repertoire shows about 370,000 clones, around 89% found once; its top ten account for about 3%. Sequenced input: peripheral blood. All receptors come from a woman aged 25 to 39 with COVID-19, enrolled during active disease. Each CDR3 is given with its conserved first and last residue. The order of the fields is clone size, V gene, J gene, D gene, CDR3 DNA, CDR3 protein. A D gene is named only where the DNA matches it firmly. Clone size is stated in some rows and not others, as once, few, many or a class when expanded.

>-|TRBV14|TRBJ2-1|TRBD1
TGTGCCAGCAGCGAGACTTACGCCGGGACAGGGGGCCGGAGTTGGGTCTTC
CASSETYAGTGGRSWVF
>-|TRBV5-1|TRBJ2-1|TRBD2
TGCGCCAGCAGCTTGGAGGGAGGGTCGATAGATGAGCAGTTCTTC
CASSLEGGSIDEQFF
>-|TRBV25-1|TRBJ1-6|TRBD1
TGTGCCAGCAGTCCGCCAGGGACAGGGGTTTTAACCCTCCACTTT
CASSPPGTGVLTLHF
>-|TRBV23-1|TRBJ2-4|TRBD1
TGCGCCAGCAGTCTACTAGACAGGGAAGCGGCCAAAAACATTCAGTACTTC
CASSLLDREAAKNIQYF
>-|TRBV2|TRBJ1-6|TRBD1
TGTGCCAGCAGCCCCGGGACAGGGAATAATTCACCCCTCCACTTT
CASSPGTGNNSPLHF
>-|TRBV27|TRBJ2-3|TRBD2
TGTGCCAGCAGTTTATCGGGGGGGTACACGCAGTATTTT
CASSLSGGYTQYF
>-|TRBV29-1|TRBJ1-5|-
TGCAGCGTTAGGACAGATAGCAATCAGCCCCAGCATTTT
CSVRTDSNQPQHF
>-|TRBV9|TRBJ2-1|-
TGTGCCAGCAGCGTAGAGGGGGAGAGGGTAGGTATCAATGAGCAGTTCTTC
CASSVEGERVGINEQFF
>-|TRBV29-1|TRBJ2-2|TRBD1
TGCAGCGTGGGACAGGGGGCCGGAACCGGGGAGCTGTTTTTT
CSVGQGAGTGELFF
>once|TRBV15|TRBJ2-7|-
TGTGCCACCAGCAGAGGGCAGGGGCCCTACGAGCAGTACTTC
CATSRGQGPYEQYF
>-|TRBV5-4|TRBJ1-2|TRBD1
TGTGCCAGCAGCCCAACAGGGGGCGCCAACTATGGCTACACCTTC
CASSPTGGANYGYTF
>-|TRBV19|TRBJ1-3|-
TGTGCCAGTAGTCGACAGAACTCTGGAAACACCATATATTTT
CASSRQNSGNTIYF
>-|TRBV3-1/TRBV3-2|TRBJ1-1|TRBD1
TGTGCCAGCAGCCCCAGGCCCTTTTTCCGGGACAGGGGGGGGAACACTGAAGCTTTCTTT
CASSPRPFFRDRGGNTEAFF
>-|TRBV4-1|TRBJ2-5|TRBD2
TGCGCCAGCAGCCAGACGGGGGGGAGCGGGGGCCCCCGAGAGACCCAGTACTTC
CASSQTGGSGGPRETQYF
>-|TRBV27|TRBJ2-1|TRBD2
TGTGCCAGCAGTCCGTGGACTAGCGGGAGGGGTGAGCAGTTCTTC
CASSPWTSGRGEQFF
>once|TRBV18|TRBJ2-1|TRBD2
TGTGCCAGCTCACCGGGGATACTAGCGGGAGTAGGGGATGAGCAGTTCTTC
CASSPGILAGVGDEQFF
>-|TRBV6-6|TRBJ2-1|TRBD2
TGTGCCAGCAGTTACTTAACTAGCGGGAGCAGAAAGGAGCAGTTCTTC
CASSYLTSGSRKEQFF
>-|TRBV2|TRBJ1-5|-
TGTGCCAGCAGTTTACAGGATGATCAGCCCCAGCATTTT
CASSLQDDQPQHF
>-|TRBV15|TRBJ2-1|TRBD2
TGTGCCACCAGCAGAGATGGGTGGGGGGGCAATGAGCAGTTCTTC
CATSRDGWGGNEQFF
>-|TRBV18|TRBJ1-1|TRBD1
TGTGCCAGCTCATATTATACCGGGACAGGGGGCACTGAAGCTTTCTTT
CASSYYTGTGGTEAFF
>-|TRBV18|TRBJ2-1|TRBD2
TGTGCCAGCTCATCCCCCGTACTAGCGGGAGGGACTTACAATGAGCAGTTCTTC
CASSSPVLAGGTYNEQFF
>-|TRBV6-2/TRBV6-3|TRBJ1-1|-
TGTGCCAGCAGTTACGGAACACGGACAGAAGCTTTCTTT
CASSYGTRTEAFF
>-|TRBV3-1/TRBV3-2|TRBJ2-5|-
TGTGCCAGCAGCCAAGCTCGCAGGAGGGAGACCCAGTACTTC
CASSQARRRETQYF
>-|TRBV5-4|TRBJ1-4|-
TGTGCCAGCAGCTTGAGCCCCTCGGCGGGGGTTGGCGAAAAACTGTTTTTT
CASSLSPSAGVGEKLFF
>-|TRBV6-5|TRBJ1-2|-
TGTGCCAGCACACCGGGGGAGGGGAATGGCTACACCTTC
CASTPGEGNGYTF
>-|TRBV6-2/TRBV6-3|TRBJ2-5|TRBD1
TGTGCCAGCAGCTTCGGGACAGGTCGAGAGACCCAGTACTTC
CASSFGTGRETQYF
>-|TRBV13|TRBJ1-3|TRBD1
TGTGCCAGCAGCTTGAGGGGGCTAGGAAACACCATATATTTT
CASSLRGLGNTIYF
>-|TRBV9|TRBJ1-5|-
TGTGCCAGCAGCGGGGCGGGGGCAGGCAATCAGCCCCAGCATTTT
CASSGAGAGNQPQHF
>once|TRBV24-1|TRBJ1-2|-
TGTGCCACCAGTGATTTGCGGACACCCGGCTATGGCTACACCTTC
CATSDLRTPGYGYTF
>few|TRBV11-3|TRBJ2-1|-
TGTGCCAGCAGCTTATACATGGACAATGAGCAGTTCTTC
CASSLYMDNEQFF
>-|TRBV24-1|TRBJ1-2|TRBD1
TGTGCCACCAGCCCTCGGGGACAGGGGTACTATGGCTACACCTTC
CATSPRGQGYYGYTF
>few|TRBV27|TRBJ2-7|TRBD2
TGTGCCAGCAGTTTATCTGCGGGGGATCTCTCCTACGAGCAGTACTTC
CASSLSAGDLSYEQYF
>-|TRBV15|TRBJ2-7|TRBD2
TGTGCCACCAGCAGAGATCCGGGAGGCACCTACGAGCAGTACTTC
CATSRDPGGTYEQYF
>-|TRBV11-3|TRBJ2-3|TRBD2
TGTGCCAGCAGCTTAACATTGGGCTCGGGGGGGACTAGCACAGATACGCAGTATTTT
CASSLTLGSGGTSTDTQYF
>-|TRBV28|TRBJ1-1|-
TGTGCCAGCAGCCCAGAAAACGGGGCTTTCTTT
CASSPENGAFF
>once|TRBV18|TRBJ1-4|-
TGTGCCAGCTCACCGGACAGATCCGAAAAACTGTTTTTT
CASSPDRSEKLFF
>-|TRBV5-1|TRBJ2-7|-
TGCGCCAGCAGCCTGGGGACACTCTACGAGCAGTACTTC
CASSLGTLYEQYF
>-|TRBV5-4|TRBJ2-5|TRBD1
TGTGCCAGCAGCCCGGGGACAGTACAAGAGACCCAGTACTTC
CASSPGTVQETQYF
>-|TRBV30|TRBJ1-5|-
TGTGCCTGGGAGGGTGGCAATCAGCCCCAGCATTTT
CAWEGGNQPQHF
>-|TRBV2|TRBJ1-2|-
TGTGCCAGCAGTGAAGACAGGGCTGATGGCTACACCTTC
CASSEDRADGYTF
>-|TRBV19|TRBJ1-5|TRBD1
TGTGCCAGTAGCCGGGACAGGGAGGCCGATCAGCCCCAGCATTTT
CASSRDREADQPQHF
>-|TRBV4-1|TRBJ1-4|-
TGCGCCAGCAGCCAAGCACAGGGAGAGATTGAAAAACTGTTTTTT
CASSQAQGEIEKLFF
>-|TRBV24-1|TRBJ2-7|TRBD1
TGTGCCACCAGTGATGACAGGGTGTCCGAGCAGTACTTC
CATSDDRVSEQYF
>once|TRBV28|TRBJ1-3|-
TGTGCCAGCACCCAGAGGTCTGGAAACACCATATATTTT
CASTQRSGNTIYF
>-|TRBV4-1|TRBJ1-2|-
TGCGCCAGCAGCCAACCGACAGAAGAATATGGCTACACCTTC
CASSQPTEEYGYTF
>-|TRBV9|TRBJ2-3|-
TGTGCCAGCAGCCCGAGTGGAGTGGGAGATACGCAGTATTTT
CASSPSGVGDTQYF
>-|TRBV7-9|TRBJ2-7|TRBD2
TGTGCCAGCAGCTTAGCGGCGGGGGGGACGGACGAGCAGTACTTC
CASSLAAGGTDEQYF
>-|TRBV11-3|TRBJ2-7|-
TGTGCCAGCAGCTTAGGGGGCGGCTCCTACGAGCAGTACTTC
CASSLGGGSYEQYF
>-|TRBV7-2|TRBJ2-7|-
TGTGCCAGCAGCTTAGCGGGGGGAGGCTACGAGCAGTACTTC
CASSLAGGGYEQYF
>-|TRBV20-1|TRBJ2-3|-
TGCAGTGCTCAGACTAGAGATACGCAGTATTTT
CSAQTRDTQYF
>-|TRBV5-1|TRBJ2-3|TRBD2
TGCGCCAGCAGCTTGGCCTTAGGTAGCGGGGGATTTAGCACAGATACGCAGTATTTT
CASSLALGSGGFSTDTQYF
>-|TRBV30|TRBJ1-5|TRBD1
TGTGCCTGTGACAGGGGGAGCAATCAGCCCCAGCATTTT
CACDRGSNQPQHF